The clone carrying this TCR beta chain was detected many times. What it binds is not known. TCRdb fed the reads into MiXCR, producing one record per CDR3 protein. The data show 200,000 to 300,000 distinct CDR3 sequences, around 15% seen once. This entry is derived from a study of T cell repertoires in cytomegalovirus infection. Whole-study context: CMV infection together with matching HLA type was indicated by public TCR beta signatures. Study outcomes and limitations: Frequencies of public TCR beta families were cumulated, and this identified carriers of CMV plus the relevant HLA.

V lost 5 bases, J lost 0 bases, and 17 bases lay in between. CDR1 SGHTA and CDR2 FQGNSA come from the germline V gene. This CDR3 is built from 17 residues. The TCR originated in a human donor in good health (CMV status not recorded). Some clones in this sample may be carry-over from other donors' samples. The chain carries TRBV7-2 and TRBJ1-5; the D gene is possibly TRBD1 (5 bases). The material sequenced was PBMCs. The DNA of the CDR3 is TGTGCCAGCAGCAACAGGCCCGGGAGCTATAGCAATCAGCCCCAGCATTTT. Amino acid sequence: CASSNRPGSYSNQPQHF. The variable domain in full, completed from reference TRBV7-2 and TRBJ1-5, reads GAGVSQSPSNKVTEKGKDVELRCDPISGHTALYWYRQSLGQGLEFLIYFQGNSAPDKSGLPSDRFSAERTGGSVSTLTIQRTQQEDSAVYLCASSNRPGSYSNQPQHFGDGTRLSIL.